The 23 T cell receptor beta chains in this list originate from one sample, sequenced in a study of OX40 agonist ivuxolimab in advanced cancers. Assay used: immunoSEQ multiplex PCR; TCRdb lists only in-frame clones, some missing. The sample lists about 100,000 clones; roughly 92% were seen once. The sequences come from CD4+ or CD8+ T cells sorted from blood, collected in a trial of the OX40 agonist ivuxolimab. Source of these receptors: an adult with an advanced solid tumor such as melanoma, head and neck, liver or kidney cancer.

The genes are TRBV29-1 and TRBJ1-2; D perhaps matches TRBD1 (6 bases). The germline V gene encodes CDR1 SQVTM and CDR2 ANQGSEA. CDR3 length: 14 residues. V was clipped by 7 bases and J by 0 bases, with 15 bases between them. The CDR3 here is CSALAGAPNYGYTF. CDR3 bases: TGCAGCGCCCTAGCAGGGGCCCCTAACTATGGCTACACCTTC.

The chain employs TRBV20-1 and TRBJ1-4; no clear D gene. The CDR3 is made up of 11 amino acids. Germline V gene lookup returns CDR1 DFQATT and CDR2 SNEGSKA (reference sequence). V lost 3 bases and J lost 14, with 13 bases in between. The CDR3 DNA is TGCAGTGCTAGTTATGGGTACATTCTGTTTTTT. Its protein product is CSASYGYILFF.

V gene TRBV5-1 combines with J gene TRBJ2-1; no clear D gene. This CDR3 is built from 13 residues. The V end was cut by 1 base, the J end by 5 bases, with 7 bases between. CDR1 and CDR2 from the germline V gene are SGHRS and YFSETQ. The CDR3, as DNA: TGCGCCAGCAGCTTGAAGGCAGACAATGAGCAGTTCTTC. This codes for CASSLKADNEQFF.

V gene TRBV9 combines with J gene TRBJ2-5; D gene uncertain. V lost 0 bases, J lost 4 bases, and 10 bases lay in between. The germline CDR1 and CDR2 sequences are SGDLS and YYNGEE. This CDR3 contains 14 residues. CDR3 residues: CASSVGWGTETQYF. The DNA for the CDR3 is TGTGCCAGCAGCGTAGGTTGGGGAACAGAGACCCAGTACTTC.

The V call is TRBV11-2, the J call TRBJ2-5; no reliable D call. The CDR3 is 13 amino acids. V was shortened by 5 bases and J by 2 bases, with 9 bases between the two germline ends. Germline values: CDR1 SGHAT, CDR2 FQNNGV. This CDR3 reads CASSRVQQETQYF. The CDR3 nucleotides read TGTGCCAGCAGCAGAGTACAGCAAGAGACCCAGTACTTC. Drawing the rest from reference TRBV11-2 and TRBJ2-5, the complete variable domain is EAGVAQSPRYKIIEKRQSVAFWCNPISGHATLYWYQQILGQGPKLLIQFQNNGVVDDSQLPKDRFSAERLKGVDSTLKIQPAKLEDSAVYLCASSRVQQETQYFGPGTRLLVL.

The rearrangement joins TRBV6-4 to TRBJ1-1; tentatively, D is TRBD1 (5 bases). The CDR3 contains 16 residues. The germline CDR1 and CDR2 sequences are MRHNA and SNTAGT. V lost 4 bases, J lost 5 bases, and 20 bases lay in between. In DNA, the CDR3 is TGTGCCAGCAGTGCGACAGCCCAACCGAGTTGGACTGAAGCTTTCTTT. The encoded protein is CASSATAQPSWTEAFF.

This clone was seen only once. The genes are TRBV19 and TRBJ1-1; D might be TRBD1 (5 bases). V dropped 7 bases and J dropped 4 bases, with 13 bases sitting between them. In germline, CDR1 is LNHDA, CDR2 SQIVND (reference sequence). This CDR3 has 13 residues. The CDR3 region has the DNA TGTGCCAGTAATTATGGGGGTACCACTGAAGCTTTCTTT. As protein: CASNYGGTTEAFF.

The chain joins TRBV27 to TRBJ2-1, with a possible D match to TRBD1 (6 bases). V lost 5 bases to trimming and J lost 11 bases, with 16 bases between them. This CDR3 is 13 amino acids long. Germline CDR1 MNHEY, CDR2 SMNVEV (reference sequence). The CDR3 DNA is TGTGCCAGCAGTCCCAACCCGACAGGACAGCAGTTCTTC. Translated: CASSPNPTGQQFF.

V and J are TRBV30 and TRBJ2-7; D remains ambiguous. The CDR3 length is 12 residues. The germline CDR1 and CDR2 sequences are GTSNPN and SVGIG (reference sequence). Deletions cut 3 bases from V and 2 bases from J, with 8 bases between. CDR3 protein: CAWSTRAYEQYF. CDR3 nucleotide sequence: TGTGCCTGGAGCACTCGCGCCTACGAGCAGTACTTC.

The CDR3 DNA follows: TGTGCCAGCAGCGAGGGGGTTACTATCCGGACAGATACGCAGTATTTT. This gives the protein CASSEGVTIRTDTQYF. The rearrangement uses TRBV9 and TRBJ2-3, with a possible D match to TRBD1 (6 bases). CDR3 length equals 16 residues. The germline gives CDR1 SGDLS, CDR2 YYNGEE. V lost 3 bases to trimming and J lost 3 bases, with 17 bases between them.

The chain joins TRBV27 to TRBJ2-1; TRBD2 is a possible D gene (5 bases). This CDR3 has 12 residues. Trimming removed 5 bases from V and 8 bases from J, with 10 bases in between. Germline CDR1 reads MNHEY; CDR2 reads SMNVEV (reference sequence). CDR3 bases: TGTGCCAGCAGTCCGGGATGGGATGAGCAGTTCTTC. It codes for CASSPGWDEQFF.

V is TRBV5-1 and J is TRBJ1-3; 7 positions agree with TRBD1. Trimming removed 0 bases from V and 3 bases from J; junction bases left unmatched: 0. The CDR3 runs 14 residues. Germline CDR1 SGHRS, CDR2 YFSETQ. This CDR3 is CASSLGDSGNTIYF. In DNA, the CDR3 is TGCGCCAGCAGCTTGGGGGACAGTGGAAACACCATATATTTT.

This rearrangement joins TRBV4-3 to TRBJ1-5, with D uncertain. From germline, CDR1 is LGHNA and CDR2 YSLEER. V shed 0 bases and J shed 7 bases, with 7 bases lying between them. The CDR3 sequence is 13 residues long. CDR3 in DNA: TGCGCCAGCAGCCAAGAGACGGGGCAGCCCCAGCATTTT. This sequence encodes CASSQETGQPQHF.

The chain employs TRBV29-1 and TRBJ2-1; TRBD2 matches at 14 bases. The CDR3 runs 13 residues. Germline loops: CDR1 SQVTM, CDR2 ANQGSEA. The V segment lost 4 bases and the J segment 9 bases; nucleotides outside the gene matches: 2. This CDR3 is CSVVGLAGAEQFF. Here the CDR3 DNA reads TGCAGCGTTGTGGGACTAGCGGGAGCTGAGCAGTTCTTC.

This chain joins TRBV4-3 and TRBJ1-6; 7 positions agree with TRBD1. This CDR3 is 15 amino acids long. CDR1 and CDR2 from the germline V gene are LGHNA and YSLEER. With V trimmed by 0 bases and J by 9 bases, 5 bases remained unmatched. CDR3 nucleotides: TGCGCCAGCAGCCAAGATAGACAGGGAGGTTCACCCCTCCACTTT. Translation: CASSQDRQGGSPLHF.

V gene TRBV19 combines with J gene TRBJ2-5, with no clear D. V lost 6 bases and J lost 0, with 8 bases in between. This CDR3 contains 13 residues. Germline CDR1 reads LNHDA; CDR2 reads SQIVND (reference sequence). The CDR3: CASSRRYQETQYF. CDR3 in DNA: TGTGCCAGTAGCCGGCGGTACCAAGAGACCCAGTACTTC.

The V gene is TRBV12-5, the J gene TRBJ2-1; D possibly corresponds to TRBD2 (5 bases). The germline V and J ends were trimmed by 6 bases and 10 bases, with 10 bases remaining between them. The CDR3 sequence is 11 residues long. Germline V gives CDR1 LGHNT, CDR2 FRNRAP. The CDR3 nucleotides read TGTGCTAGTGGCCGCGGGTGGGAGCAGTTCTTC. Translation gives CASGRGWEQFF.

This clone was seen a single time. This chain connects TRBV4-3 to TRBJ2-3, with 8 bases matching TRBD2. From germline, CDR1 is LGHNA and CDR2 YSLEER. The CDR3 consists of 18 residues. With V trimmed by 1 base and J by 2 bases, 11 bases remained unmatched. The chain's CDR3 is CASSQGPTAGGTTDTQYF. The CDR3 region has the DNA TGCGCCAGCAGCCAAGGCCCAACCGCGGGGGGCACCACAGATACGCAGTATTTT.

The chain uses TRBV27 and TRBJ1-1; no definite D call. Germline CDR1 reads MNHEY; CDR2 reads SMNVEV (reference sequence). V lost 6 bases, J lost 0 bases, and 8 bases lay in between. The CDR3 extends over 13 amino acids. This chain's CDR3 is CASRMAMNTEAFF. The CDR3 bases are TGTGCCAGCAGAATGGCGATGAACACTGAAGCTTTCTTT.

The genes are TRBV27 and TRBJ2-7, with D possibly TRBD2 on 6 matching bases. The CDR3 extends over 15 amino acids. CDR1 is MNHEY and CDR2 is SMNVEV in the germline V gene (reference sequence). V lost 7 bases, J lost 3 bases, and 19 bases lay in between. This chain's CDR3 is CASNMGGAPNYEQYF. CDR3 nucleotide sequence: TGTGCCAGCAACATGGGGGGAGCACCAAACTACGAGCAGTACTTC.

The V and J genes are TRBV5-6 and TRBJ2-7, with D perhaps TRBD1 (6 bases). Germline CDR1 SGHDT, CDR2 YYEEEE. This CDR3 region has 15 residues. Trimming removed 2 bases at V and 1 base at J, with 13 bases between. CDR3 coding DNA: TGTGCCAGCAGCTTTGGGGGCCTGGTTTCCTACGAGCAGTACTTC. It is translated as CASSFGGLVSYEQYF. The variable domain in full, completed from reference TRBV5-6 and TRBJ2-7, reads DAGVTQSPTHLIKTRGQQVTLRCSPKSGHDTVSWYQQALGQGPQFIFQYYEEEERQRGNFPDRFSGHQFPNYSSELNVNALLLGDSALYLCASSFGGLVSYEQYFGPGTRLTVT.

The rearrangement links TRBV6-5 to TRBJ2-7; the match to TRBD2 covers 12 bases. Germline values: CDR1 MNHEY, CDR2 SVGAGI. CDR3 length: 15 amino acids. The J segment lost 6 bases and the V segment lost 7 bases, leaving 10 bases of the junction unmatched. Here the CDR3 reads CASTRLAGAFGEQYF. CDR3 bases: TGTGCCAGCACCCGACTAGCGGGAGCGTTTGGCGAGCAGTACTTC.

V is TRBV27 and J is TRBJ2-3; D assignment may be TRBD1 or TRBD2 (5 bases each). Germline CDR1 reads MNHEY; CDR2 reads SMNVEV (reference sequence). Deletions cut 3 bases from V and 5 bases from J, with 9 bases between. CDR3 length: 13 residues. CDR3 amino acids: CASSLGRLDTQYF. The CDR3 nucleotides read TGTGCCAGCAGTTTGGGACGGTTAGATACGCAGTATTTT.